This T cell receptor (beta chain) originates from a study of long-term antiretroviral therapy in people with HIV. Whole-study findings and limits: Collection of the blood, which took place between the mid-2000s and the late 2010s, possibly occurred under older ART regimens.

Running of the v3.0 immunoSEQ assay took place at survey level. TCRdb's copy holds only in-frame clones and misses some; the assay was immunoSEQ multiplex PCR. The data show 15,000 or so clones, approximately 81% seen once. Per individual, the PBMC samples numbered at least one pre-ART and at least two post-ART. Specimens held about 0.95-10 million cryopreserved PBMC prior to DNA extraction. Trimming at V came to 4 bases and at J to 7 bases, leaving 6 bases not matched to a gene. This CDR3 has 15 amino acids. Germline values: CDR1 SGHRS, CDR2 YFSETQ. Turning to this clone: Its antigen is undetermined.

This chain links TRBV5-1 with TRBJ2-2; the match to TRBD1 covers 11 bases. Sequencing used unsorted PBMCs, obtained about 3.2 years after starting antiretroviral therapy. The receptor was isolated from a woman between 35 and 50 years old with HIV. The CDR3 DNA is TGCGCCAGCAGCACTGCCGGGACAGGGGGCGGGGAGCTGTTTTTT. Its protein is CASSTAGTGGGELFF.